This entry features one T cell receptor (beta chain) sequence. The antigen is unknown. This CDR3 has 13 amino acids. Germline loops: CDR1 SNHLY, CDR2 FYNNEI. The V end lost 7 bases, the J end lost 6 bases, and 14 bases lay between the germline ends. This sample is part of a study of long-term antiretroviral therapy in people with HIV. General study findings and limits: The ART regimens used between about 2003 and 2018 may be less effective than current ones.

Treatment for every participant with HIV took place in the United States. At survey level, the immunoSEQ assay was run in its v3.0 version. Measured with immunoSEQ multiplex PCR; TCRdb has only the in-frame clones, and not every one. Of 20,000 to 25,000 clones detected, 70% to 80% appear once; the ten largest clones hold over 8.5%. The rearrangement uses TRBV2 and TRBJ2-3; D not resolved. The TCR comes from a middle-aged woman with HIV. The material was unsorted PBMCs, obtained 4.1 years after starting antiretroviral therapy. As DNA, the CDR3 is TGTGCCAGCAATGCAGAACACTCGGATACGCAGTATTTT. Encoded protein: CASNAEHSDTQYF.